A single TCR beta chain is shown here with its context. Its antigen is currently unknown. This record belongs to a study of a mutant IDH1 vaccine in newly diagnosed glioma. Study-wide context: Patients got radiotherapy, temozolomide, or both beforehand, and most got both.

Repertoires were generated with immunoSEQ multiplex PCR, while TCRdb's copy carries only in-frame clones and drops some. This table holds some 130,000 clones, 80% found once. Time point meaning: week 11, during vaccination. Doses comprised 300 ug of mutant IDH1 20-mer peptide each, plus topical imiquimod. The germline V gene has CDR1 SNHLY and CDR2 FYNNEI. V shed 4 bases and J shed 4 bases, with 16 bases lying between them. This CDR3 has 15 amino acids. The receptor was isolated from a man between 35 and 55 years old with glioma. The rearrangement links TRBV2 to TRBJ2-5; perhaps TRBD2 as D (5 bases). The material sequenced was PBMCs, taken from a glioma patient whose treatment included an IDH1 peptide vaccine. Here the CDR3 DNA reads TGTGCCAGCAGTGCGGCGGACTTAGGTGGAGAGACCCAGTACTTC. Translated, it gives CASSAADLGGETQYF.